This T cell receptor (beta chain) was captured by sequencing in a study of response to subunit inactivated influenza vaccine. Whole-study results and caveats: Authors suggested seasonal influenza vaccinations each recruit few new T cells.

TCRdb used MiXCR to reprocess the RT-PCR reads, holding one entry per CDR3 protein. The sample includes roughly 780,000 distinct CDR3 sequences, approximately 18% of them seen just once. The CDR3 length is 13 residues. The V end was cut by 3 bases, the J end by 2 bases, with 11 bases between. Germline V gene data show CDR1 as DFQATT and CDR2 as SNEGSKA (reference sequence). Regarding this clonotype: The antigen is not known.

The chain has TRBV20-1 and TRBJ2-7, with D possibly matching TRBD2 (6 bases). The TCR originated in a man aged 45-65 years who received an inactivated influenza vaccine. The sequenced sample was PBMCs from blood, obtained 4 to 6 days after vaccination. The CDR3 loop reads CSASGRTTYEQYF. Written as DNA, the CDR3 is TGCAGTGCTAGTGGGAGGACCACCTACGAGCAGTACTTC.